The 10 T cell receptor beta chains listed next were all sequenced from one sample in a study of T cells in Graves' hyperthyroidism and ophthalmopathy. Researchers took RNA transcripts and amplified the TCR beta CDR3 regions from them. An initial round of RT-PCR targeting the TCR CDR3 relied on the HTBI primer set. Using its own MiXCR run on the multiplex PCR reads, TCRdb lists one record per CDR3 protein. The top ten hold 20% to 25% of the sample, which has approximately 400,000 distinct CDR3 sequences, around an eighth seen once. Specimen: blood. Source of these receptors: a man younger than 45 with Graves' hyperthyroidism that later progressed to Graves' ophthalmopathy.

Concerning this clonotype itself: Given a much more abundant clone one base away, this may be a read error. V gene TRBV5-1 combines with J gene TRBJ1-6; tentatively, D is TRBD1 (5 bases). Germline V lookup: CDR1 SGHRS, CDR2 YFSETQ. This CDR3 is built from 14 residues. CDR3: CASSHRDGNSALHF. As DNA, the CDR3 is TGCGCCAGCAGCCACCGGGACGGTAATTCAGCCCTCCACTTT.

This clonotype was observed a handful of times. The rearrangement joins TRBV20-1 to TRBJ2-3, with TRBD1 matching 9 bases. CDR3 length equals 13 residues. The germline V gene encodes CDR1 DFQATT and CDR2 SNEGSKA (reference sequence). J gave up 6 bases and V 7 bases, and 8 bases lay outside the gene matches. The CDR3 is CSVLQGALDTQYF. The CDR3 nucleotides are TGCAGTGTCCTACAGGGGGCATTGGATACGCAGTATTTT.

Points on this clonotype: The junction does not match germline at one end; this may be a read error. The genes are TRBV20-1 and TRBJ2-7; 8 nucleotides match TRBD1. Germline CDR1 reads DFQATT; CDR2 reads SNEGSKA (reference sequence). There are 14 residues in the CDR3. CDR3 coding DNA: TGCGGTGCAGAAGACAGGGGTAGCTCCTACGAGCAGTACTTC. Its translation: CGAEDRGSSYEQYF.

This clonotype showed up just a few times. The J gene is TRBJ2-1, the V gene TRBV27; 8 bases are a match to TRBD2. Germline V lookup: CDR1 MNHEY, CDR2 SMNVEV (reference sequence). V lost 2 bases and J lost 0; bases outside the gene matches: 12. CDR3 length: 19 amino acids. The CDR3 DNA reads TGTGCCAGCAGTTTAAGTTGGGGACTAGACAGGAGCTCCTACAATGAGCAGTTCTTC. Translating gives CASSLSWGLDRSSYNEQFF.

There are a few counts of this clonotype. The gene calls are TRBV28 and TRBJ2-1, with D possibly matching TRBD1 (5 bases). The CDR3 is made up of 12 amino acids. Germline V gene lookup returns CDR1 MDHEN and CDR2 SYDVKM. Deletions cut 2 bases from V and 8 bases from J, with 7 bases between. CDR3 nucleotides: TGTGCCAGCAGTTTAGACAGCTATGAGCAGTTCTTC. Protein sequence: CASSLDSYEQFF.

Many counts were recorded for this clonotype. The chain couples TRBV2 to TRBJ2-3, with 10 bases that match TRBD2. This CDR3 has 15 residues. CDR1 is SNHLY and CDR2 is FYNNEI in the germline V gene. V was pared by 4 bases and J by 6 bases, with 7 bases of the junction left unmatched. DNA of the CDR3: TGTGCCAGCAGTGCTAGCGGGGGCTTCCGGGATACGCAGTATTTT. Translating it yields CASSASGGFRDTQYF. The variable domain in full, completed from reference TRBV2 and TRBJ2-3, reads EPEVTQTPSHQVTQMGQEVILRCVPISNHLYFYWYRQILGQKVEFLVSFYNNEISEKSEIFDDQFSVERPDGSNFTLKIRSTKLEDSAMYFCASSASGGFRDTQYFGPGTRLTVL.

This clonotype was seen ten or more times. The chain carries TRBV7-9 and TRBJ2-1, with unresolved D. CDR1 and CDR2 (germline): SEHNR, FQNEAQ (reference sequence). The germline V and J ends were trimmed by 3 bases and 6 bases, with 6 bases remaining between them. CDR3 length: 12 amino acids. This chain's CDR3 is CASSLGSNEQFF. CDR3 DNA: TGTGCCAGCAGCTTGGGTAGCAATGAGCAGTTCTTC.

This chain connects TRBV4-1 to TRBJ2-1, with 9 bases that match TRBD2. V lost 4 bases and J lost 2; bases outside the gene matches: 9. The germline gives CDR1 MGHRA, CDR2 YSYEKL. The CDR3 loop spans 17 amino acids. CDR3 sequence (DNA): TGCGCCAGCAGCCGAGTTAGCGGGGGTATAACCTACAATGAGCAGTTCTTC. Protein: CASSRVSGGITYNEQFF.

This clonotype has at least ten counts. CDR3 nucleotides: TGTGCCAGCACCGGGACTAGAGCAGATACGCAGTATTTT. It yields the protein CASTGTRADTQYF. J is TRBJ2-3 and V is TRBV11-3, with 8 nucleotides matching TRBD2. V lost 7 bases, J lost 4 bases, and 4 bases stayed unmatched. The CDR3 is 13 residues long. CDR1 and CDR2 from the germline V gene are SGHNT and YENEEA.

This clonotype has a count of ten or more. The chain uses TRBV5-5 and TRBJ2-7; no reliable D call. V lost 2 bases, J lost 3 bases, and 9 bases lay in between. The CDR3 contains 13 residues. Germline V gene lookup returns CDR1 SGHKS and CDR2 YYEKEE (reference sequence). CDR3 loop: CASSFAPDYEQYF. DNA of the CDR3: TGTGCCAGCAGCTTCGCCCCAGACTACGAGCAGTACTTC.